Here is one T cell receptor (beta chain) with its context. This clonotype was counted only a few times. Its binding antigen is unknown. Base qualities are not provided; no much larger clone lies one nucleotide away. This entry comes from a study of molecular identifiers for immune sequencing clone quantification (dated by TCRdb to the late 2010s). The study in broad terms: For a replicate experiment, RNA from around 20,000 or 100,000 naive CD8 T cells was divided into five aliquots, of which four were sequenced. CD8 T cells were used in a methods study to benchmark molecular-identifier clustering-based TCR repertoire sequencing (MIDCIRS) and TCR RNA copy counting.

General conclusions and limits of the study: Modeling gave around 2.7 recovered TCR RNA copies per cell versus 7.5 to 10 by digital PCR, implying about 30% capture efficiency. In CMV-specific effector cells, clones with more than 20 RNA copies contained over 99% of molecules, whereas in naive cells such clones contained under 1% of molecules. Identical TCR molecules sharing a barcode could cause highly expanded clone sizes to be underestimated. A single cell's worth of spiked-in Jurkat TCR RNA was reported detectable even among 850,000 to 1,000,000 naive CD8 T cells. The naive libraries included spiked-in Jurkat TCR RNA (about 11 copies' worth), and this RNA is not part of the donor repertoire. When barcode sub-clustering was omitted, TCR diversity was inflated by chimeric consensus sequences, with chimeras reaching as high as 47%.

Library creation used PCR. TCRdb names NextSeq 500 as the instrument used. Preparation of bulk TCR libraries followed a previously described approach, with the TCR primers listed in Table S5. The Qiagen AllPrep DNA/RNA kit was used to purify total RNA. Before any analysis, reads coming from multiple sequencing runs of the same library were combined into one pool. For the original study's pipeline: Reads were retained only if their TCR constant sequence matched exactly, and those retained reads were trimmed to 150 nt and grouped according to their 12-nt molecular barcodes. Reads inside each barcode group were sub-clustered using a 15% Levenshtein threshold, and a quality-weighted consensus sequence was constructed for each RNA molecule. Non-functional sequences were discarded, and so were lower-count sequences lying one edit away from another sequence. Barcode sub-clusters with fewer than 20% of the maximum read count were removed, based on fitting two negative binomial distributions. TCRdb ran its own pipeline on the public reads, namely fastp trimming at Q25 and MiXCR clone calling, and kept in-frame beta chains. All rows with the same CDR3 protein become a single entry with the most common DNA and genes. TCRdb's processing, not the authors', yielded these V and J calls. This sample holds hundreds of thousands of distinct CDR3 sequences; around 25% were observed only once. Roughly 0.83% of the sample goes to the ten largest clones.

Libraries of naive CD8 T cells were built from around 20,000 to 990,000 sorted cells, with 10%, 30% or 50% of the purified RNA used. Naive CD8 T cells were FACS-sorted as CD8+CD4-CCR7+CD45RA+ on a BD FACSAria II into RLT Plus buffer. To test detection sensitivity, Jurkat RNA equivalent to under 12 TCR copies was spiked into samples of about 17,000-1,100,000 naive CD8 T cells. CD8 T cells were enriched with RosetteSep CD8+ T Cell Enrichment Cocktail and Ficoll-Paque, followed by ACK red cell lysis. The source of this sequence is a human donor in good health. Some libraries in this study had Jurkat cell RNA spiked in. The sample was naive CD8+ T cells from blood, with Jurkat cell RNA spiked in. The cell subset or site label of this sample denotes: FACS-sorted CD8+CD4-CCR7+CD45RA+ naive T cells.

The DNA reads as follows: TGCAGCGTTGAAGGATGGGCCGGGGGGACAGGACTTTTTTCCTACGAGCAGTACTTC. This sequence encodes CSVEGWAGGTGLFSYEQYF. The rearranged segments are TRBV29-1 and TRBJ2-7; the best D guess is TRBD1, with 8 bases matching. Sequences SQVTM (CDR1) and ANQGSEA (CDR2) are obtained from the germline V gene. There are 19 amino acids in the CDR3, from cysteine to phenylalanine inclusive. The sequence is cut down to CDR3 DNA, 57 bases in frame from base 1. The V and J ends are trimmed by 1 base and 1 base, leaving 26 bases between them.